Presented here are 10 T cell receptor beta chains from one specimen sequenced in a study of CD8 T cells in ankylosing spondylitis. TCRdb fed the 5' RACE reads into MiXCR, producing one record per CDR3 protein. Altogether approximately 45,000 distinct CDR3 sequences are present, roughly 9.6% being singletons, with the ten largest covering around 1.5%. The sample consisted of blood, either unsorted or a sorted T cell fraction (not recorded which). These receptors originate from a male donor with ankylosing spondylitis or in good health (not recorded which).

This clonotype was counted a few times. This chain connects TRBV5-1 to TRBJ2-3, with a tentative D call TRBD2 (7 bases). The V end lost 4 bases, the J end lost 0 bases, and 9 bases lay between the germline ends. This CDR3 comprises 14 residues. Germline CDR1 is SGHRS and CDR2 is YFSETQ. The CDR3 DNA reads as TGCGCCAGCAGCCGGGGGGCGAGCACAGATACGCAGTATTTT. It codes for CASSRGASTDTQYF.

This clonotype was observed a few times. The rearrangement joins TRBV7-2 to TRBJ2-3; D may be TRBD2 (5 bases). Trimming left V 5 bases short and J 1 base short, with 19 bases between. Germline values: CDR1 SGHTA, CDR2 FQGNSA. The CDR3 spans 17 residues. The CDR3 loop is CASSPDASRGRTDTQYF. The CDR3 DNA reads TGTGCCAGCAGCCCCGACGCGTCACGCGGGCGCACAGATACGCAGTATTTT.

This clonotype was detected a few times. V gene TRBV2 combines with J gene TRBJ2-7; a weak D match, TRBD2 (6 bases). Germline CDR1 reads SNHLY; CDR2 reads FYNNEI. V shed 4 bases and J shed 3 bases, with 10 bases lying between them. The CDR3 covers 13 residues. For the CDR3, the DNA is TGTGCCAGCAGTGCCTCGCGGGGCTACGAGCAGTACTTC. Protein: CASSASRGYEQYF. The whole variable domain, remainder taken from reference TRBV2 and TRBJ2-7, is EPEVTQTPSHQVTQMGQEVILRCVPISNHLYFYWYRQILGQKVEFLVSFYNNEISEKSEIFDDQFSVERPDGSNFTLKIRSTKLEDSAMYFCASSASRGYEQYFGPGTRLTVT.

The chain joins TRBV29-1 to TRBJ1-5; D unclear. CDR3 length equals 14 residues. The V and J ends lost 6 bases and 7 bases respectively, with 19 bases between them. CDR1 and CDR2 (germline): SQVTM, ANQGSEA. This chain's CDR3 is CSVDPGVGGQPQHF. The CDR3 DNA reads as TGCAGCGTGGACCCAGGAGTGGGTGGACAGCCCCAGCATTTT. The variable domain in full, with the rest retrieved from reference TRBV29-1 and TRBJ1-5, is SAVISQKPSRDICQRGTSLTIQCQVDSQVTMMFWYRQQPGQSLTLIATANQGSEATYESGFVIDKFPISRPNLTFSTLTVSNMSPEDSSIYLCSVDPGVGGQPQHFGDGTRLSIL.

There are many counts of this clonotype. The chain links TRBV3-1 to TRBJ1-4; D remains unclear. From germline, CDR1 is LGHDT and CDR2 YNNKEL (reference sequence). Trimming pared 0 bases from V and 5 bases from J, leaving 7 bases between. The length of the CDR3 is 14 residues. CDR3 region: CASSQDAGNEKLFF. Written as DNA, the CDR3 is TGTGCCAGCAGCCAAGACGCGGGGAATGAAAAACTGTTTTTT.

In its sample, this clonotype ranks as medium-sized. The chain uses TRBV19 and TRBJ1-5; 7 nucleotides agree with TRBD1. There are 13 residues in the CDR3. Looked up from germline, CDR1 is LNHDA and CDR2 is SQIVND (reference sequence). J gave up 4 bases and V 4 bases, and 1 base lay outside the gene matches. The CDR3 nucleotides read TGTGCCAGTAGTAGGGACAGAAATCAGCCCCAGCATTTT. Amino acids: CASSRDRNQPQHF.

This clonotype was counted a few times. The CDR3 is CASSEVREAGYTF. The DNA of the CDR3 is TGTGCCAGCAGTGAAGTCAGGGAAGCTGGCTACACCTTC. The genes are TRBV2 and TRBJ1-2; the D gene is possibly TRBD1 (5 bases). The CDR3 is made up of 13 amino acids. Germline CDR1 is SNHLY and CDR2 is FYNNEI. V was shortened by 1 base and J by 7 bases, with 10 bases between the two germline ends.

The CDR3 sequence is CASQGAGGKLFF. The CDR3 DNA sequence: TGTGCCTCCCAGGGGGCAGGGGGAAAACTGTTTTTT. The chain recombines TRBV30 with TRBJ1-4; 8 bases are a match to TRBD1. This CDR3 is 12 amino acids long. Germline trimming cut 7 bases from V and 10 bases from J; bases unmatched to any gene: 8. CDR1 and CDR2 (germline): GTSNPN, SVGIG (reference sequence).

This clonotype was seen repeatedly, ten times or more. This sequence joins TRBV4-2 and TRBJ1-1; D ambiguous. This CDR3 has 15 amino acids. V shed 1 base and J shed 5 bases, with 14 bases lying between them. Germline-derived CDR1 and CDR2 are LGHNA and YNFKEQ. The CDR3 here is CASSQVRPTGTEAFF. CDR3 DNA: TGTGCCAGCAGCCAAGTCCGACCCACGGGAACTGAAGCTTTCTTT.

This clonotype is classed as medium-sized. V is TRBV12-3 or TRBV12-4 and J is TRBJ2-7; 8 bases agree with TRBD1. The CDR3 has 13 amino acids. The V and J ends lost 6 bases and 3 bases, in that order; junction bases with no gene match: 4. CDR3 DNA: TGTGCCAGCAGGGTTACAGGGGGCTACGAGCAGTACTTC. Translating it yields CASRVTGGYEQYF.